This TCR beta chain originates from a study of OX40 agonist ivuxolimab in advanced cancers. Overall study: Patients received the agonistic anti-OX40 (CD134) antibody ivuxolimab.

Using immunoSEQ multiplex PCR, the repertoire was profiled, and TCRdb retains in-frame clones only, with some absent. Among roughly 51,000 clones listed, over 75% were seen once. This clone was detected a few times. V was pared by 7 bases and J by 6 bases, with 15 bases between. Germline CDR1 reads MDHEN; CDR2 reads SYDVKM. The CDR3 consists of 13 residues. This chain uses TRBV28 with TRBJ1-1; TRBD1 is a possible D gene (6 bases). The sequencing here drew on CD4+ or CD8+ T cells sorted from blood, taken in a trial of the OX40 agonist ivuxolimab. This clonotype was sampled from an adult with an advanced solid tumor such as melanoma, head and neck, liver or kidney cancer. DNA of the CDR3: TGTGCCAGCATCAGGGACATCCCGGCTGAAGCTTTCTTT. This sequence encodes CASIRDIPAEAFF.